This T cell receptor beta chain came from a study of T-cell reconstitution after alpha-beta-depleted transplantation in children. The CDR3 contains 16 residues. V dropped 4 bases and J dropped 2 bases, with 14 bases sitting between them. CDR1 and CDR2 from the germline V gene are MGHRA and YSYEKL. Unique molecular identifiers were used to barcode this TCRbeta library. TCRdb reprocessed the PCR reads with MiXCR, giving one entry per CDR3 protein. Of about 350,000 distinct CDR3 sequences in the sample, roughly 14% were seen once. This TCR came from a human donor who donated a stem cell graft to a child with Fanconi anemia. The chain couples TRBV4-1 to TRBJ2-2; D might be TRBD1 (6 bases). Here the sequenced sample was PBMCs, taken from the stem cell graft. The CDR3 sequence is CASSPPEGHNTGELFF. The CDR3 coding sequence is TGCGCCAGCAGCCCCCCTGAGGGACACAACACCGGGGAGCTGTTTTTT.